This is a list of T cell receptor beta chains from one sample in a study of T cell repertoires in cytomegalovirus infection. These receptors are not linked to any known antigen. TCRdb called the reads again in MiXCR, with one record for every CDR3 protein. Of some 800,000 distinct CDR3 sequences in the sample, around a third are singletons; the top ten hold 9.5% to 15%. Sequenced here: cultured CD8+ T cells from PBMCs, sampled from culture after CMV antigen stimulation. The receptors here all came from a human donor in good health (CMV status not recorded). Some clones in this sample may be carry-over from other donors' samples. The CDR3 runs from the conserved cysteine through the conserved F or W. A D gene is named only where the DNA matches it firmly. Clone sizes are given selectively: once, few, many, or a class where the clone is expanded.

d_call,v_call,j_call,clone_size,cdr3_length,cdr3_aa,cdr3_nt
-,TRBV7-2,TRBJ1-1,few,15,CASSSVQGVNTEAFF,TGTGCCAGCAGCTCGGTCCAGGGAGTGAACACTGAAGCTTTCTTT
-,TRBV27,TRBJ1-1,many,15,CASSLIGALNTEAFF,TGTGCCAGCAGTTTAATTGGGGCGTTGAACACTGAAGCTTTCTTT
-,TRBV13,TRBJ1-3,few,13,CASSTGTGNTIYF,TGTGCCAGCAGCACCGGGACTGGAAACACCATATATTTT
-,TRBV12-3/TRBV12-4,TRBJ1-5,many,13,CASSFRDGQPQHF,TGTGCCAGCAGTTTCAGGGATGGTCAGCCCCAGCATTTT
-,TRBV27,TRBJ2-2,-,14,CASSSWTTGGELFF,TGTGCCAGCAGTTCTTGGACTACCGGCGGGGAGCTGTTTTTT
TRBD1,TRBV4-1,TRBJ2-7,-,16,CASSHQEGQGVYEQYF,TGCGCCAGCAGCCATCAAGAGGGACAGGGGGTCTACGAGCAGTACTTC
-,TRBV12-3/TRBV12-4,TRBJ1-2,few,14,CASSMVKGIYGYTF,TGTGCCAGCAGTATGGTGAAGGGAATCTATGGCTACACCTTC
-,TRBV7-9,TRBJ1-5,-,15,CASSSARGASRPQHF,TGTGCCAGCAGCTCCGCCCGGGGCGCTTCGCGGCCCCAGCATTTT
-,TRBV27,TRBJ2-1,-,12,CASSFIHNEQFF,TGTGCCAGCAGTTTTATTCACAATGAGCAGTTCTTC
TRBD1,TRBV7-4,TRBJ2-5,-,15,CASSSLTGGRETQYF,TGTGCCAGCAGCTCGTTGACAGGGGGCAGGGAGACCCAGTACTTC
-,TRBV7-3,TRBJ2-1,-,12,CASSHRDYEQFF,TGTGCCAGCAGCCACCGGGACTATGAGCAGTTCTTC
TRBD1,TRBV12-3/TRBV12-4,TRBJ1-2,many,15,CASRLQGPANYGYTF,TGTGCCAGCAGATTACAGGGGCCAGCTAACTATGGCTACACCTTC
-,TRBV29-1,TRBJ2-5,once,11,CSVPLGETQYF,TGCAGCGTTCCACTGGGAGAGACCCAGTACTTC
-,TRBV7-9,TRBJ1-4,many,17,CATPAVLMGRRNEKLFF,TGTGCCACCCCTGCGGTGTTGATGGGACGGAGAAATGAAAAACTGTTTTTT
-,TRBV12-3/TRBV12-4,TRBJ1-2,few,15,CASSLFEHGIYGYTF,TGTGCCAGCAGTTTGTTCGAACATGGAATTTATGGCTACACCTTC
-,TRBV12-3/TRBV12-4,TRBJ2-5,few,12,CASIGYQETQYF,TGTGCCAGCATCGGATATCAAGAGACCCAGTACTTC
TRBD1,TRBV7-9,TRBJ1-4,-,15,CASSGTGGTAGKLFF,TGTGCCAGCAGCGGTACAGGGGGGACAGCCGGAAAACTGTTTTTT
-,TRBV29-1,TRBJ1-5,once,14,CSVESGGPGQPQHF,TGCAGCGTTGAGAGCGGTGGCCCAGGTCAGCCCCAGCATTTT
-,TRBV7-7,TRBJ2-2,-,15,CASSPQVASLGELFF,TGTGCTAGCAGCCCCCAAGTTGCGAGCCTAGGGGAGCTGTTTTTT
-,TRBV7-2,TRBJ2-1,many,16,CASSTFPDQPVGEQFF,TGTGCCAGCAGCACCTTTCCCGACCAACCCGTGGGTGAGCAGTTCTTC
TRBD2,TRBV7-2,TRBJ2-1,-,17,CASSLGRGGGGVYEQFF,TGTGCCAGCAGCTTAGGGCGAGGCGGGGGGGGGGTCTATGAGCAGTTCTTC
-,TRBV7-3,TRBJ2-6,many,14,CASSFDAGANVLTF,TGTGCCAGCAGCTTCGACGCTGGGGCCAACGTCCTGACTTTC
TRBD1,TRBV29-1,TRBJ1-2,-,11,CSVEQGAGYTF,TGCAGCGTTGAGCAGGGGGCCGGCTACACCTTC
TRBD2,TRBV6-5,TRBJ2-5,few,15,CASSYIGGGQETQYF,TGTGCCAGCAGTTACATCGGGGGGGGTCAAGAGACCCAGTACTTC
-,TRBV6-5,TRBJ2-1,many,12,CASSYANNEQFF,TGTGCCAGCAGTTACGCCAACAATGAGCAGTTCTTC
-,TRBV15,TRBJ2-4,-,15,CVTSRDGHQDNIQYF,TGTGTCACCAGCAGAGATGGGCATCAGGATAACATTCAGTACTTC
-,TRBV20-1,TRBJ1-2,-,13,CTGPGDSYYGYTF,TGCACCGGGCCCGGGGATAGCTACTATGGCTACACCTTC
-,TRBV10-3,TRBJ1-1,many,15,CAISESSSTNTEAFF,TGTGCCATCAGTGAGTCGAGTAGTACGAACACTGAAGCTTTCTTT
TRBD2,TRBV7-2,TRBJ2-5,many,18,CASSLKWAGGTRGETQYF,TGTGCCAGCAGCTTAAAATGGGCGGGGGGGACTCGGGGGGAGACCCAGTACTTC
-,TRBV4-1,TRBJ2-7,few,18,CASSQDNPRTWASYEQYF,TGCGCCAGCAGCCAAGATAACCCCCGGACGTGGGCGTCCTACGAGCAGTACTTC
TRBD1,TRBV6-2/TRBV6-3,TRBJ1-5,-,17,CASSYSRQGWSNQPQHF,TGTGCCAGCAGTTACTCAAGACAGGGGTGGAGCAATCAGCCCCAGCATTTT